Following are 26 T cell receptor beta chains from one sample sequenced in a study of T-cell reconstitution after alpha-beta-depleted transplantation in children. A TCRbeta library incorporating unique molecular identifiers was prepared. Each CDR3 protein is one row after TCRdb ran MiXCR on the PCR reads. The table includes about 1,000,000 distinct CDR3 sequences, about 31% detected once. The sample here was PBMCs, mostly from graft donor cells, taken 360 days after TCRalphabeta/CD19-depleted stem cell transplant. The origin of the receptors is a boy under three years old who had a stem cell transplant for SCID, so the T cells may come from the graft donor.

V usage is TRBV12-3 or TRBV12-4 and J usage is TRBJ2-2; TRBD1 aligns across 8 bases. V dropped 6 bases and J dropped 6; count of bases not matched to a gene: 6. The CDR3 is 14 residues long. CDR3 nucleotides: TGTGCCAGCAGACCGACAGGGGAATCCGGGGAGCTGTTTTTT. Residues: CASRPTGESGELFF.

In its sample, this clonotype was seen a few times. This chain joins TRBV12-3 or TRBV12-4 and TRBJ2-1; D ambiguous. The CDR3 totals 15 residues. V shed 6 bases and J shed 0 bases, with 12 bases lying between them. The CDR3 nucleotides are TGTGCCAGCAGGCCTACATCTAGCTCCTACAATGAGCAGTTCTTC. It encodes CASRPTSSSYNEQFF.

CDR3 residues: CASSLNGQVERTQYF. CDR3 DNA sequence: TGTGCCAGCAGCCTCAACGGACAGGTAGAGAGGACCCAGTACTTC. The V gene is TRBV7-3, the J gene TRBJ2-5; TRBD1 matches 7 bases. Trimming at V came to 5 bases and at J to 7 bases, leaving 13 bases not matched to a gene. CDR3 length: 15 residues. CDR1 and CDR2 (germline): SGHTA, FQGTGA.

This clonotype was counted a few times. This chain uses TRBV27 with TRBJ2-7; 8 bases agree with TRBD2. Germline assignment: CDR1 MNHEY and CDR2 SMNVEV (reference sequence). The CDR3 spans 14 residues. V lost 3 bases to trimming and J lost 3 bases; unmatched junction nucleotides: 4. The CDR3 reads CASSFSGGNYEQYF. The CDR3 DNA sequence: TGTGCCAGCAGTTTCAGCGGGGGAAACTACGAGCAGTACTTC.

This clonotype was observed a handful of times. The V and J genes are TRBV7-2 and TRBJ1-5; TRBD1 agrees at 8 bases. There are 14 residues in the CDR3. The germline gives CDR1 SGHTA, CDR2 FQGNSA. Trimming cost V 7 bases and J 5 bases; bases outside gene matches: 7. CDR3 in amino acids: CASTTTGADQPQHF. The CDR3, as DNA: TGTGCCAGCACTACGACAGGGGCAGATCAGCCCCAGCATTTT. The full variable domain, in which reference TRBV7-2 and TRBJ1-5 provide the parts outside the CDR3, is GAGVSQSPSNKVTEKGKDVELRCDPISGHTALYWYRQSLGQGLEFLIYFQGNSAPDKSGLPSDRFSAERTGGSVSTLTIQRTQQEDSAVYLCASTTTGADQPQHFGDGTRLSIL.

The genes are TRBV4-1 and TRBJ2-7, with a weak D call TRBD2 (6 bases). In germline, CDR1 is MGHRA, CDR2 YSYEKL. The ends were cut back, 4 bases at V and 6 bases at J, with 19 bases in the middle. This CDR3 region has 15 residues. For the CDR3, the DNA is TGCGCCAGCAGCCTGGAGGGGTCCGACGTCTCCGAGCAGTACTTC. Its translation: CASSLEGSDVSEQYF.

The chain recombines TRBV13 with TRBJ2-2; D call uncertain. There are 15 residues in the CDR3. Germline V gene lookup returns CDR1 PRHDT and CDR2 FYEKMQ (reference sequence). V was clipped by 5 bases and J by 0 bases, with 10 bases between them. CDR3 sequence: CASSPDAPNTGELFF. CDR3 nucleotides: TGTGCCAGCAGCCCGGACGCCCCGAACACCGGGGAGCTGTTTTTT.

CDR3 region: CSARDGDRGVGELFF. The DNA for the CDR3 is TGCAGTGCTAGAGATGGGGACAGGGGAGTCGGGGAGCTGTTTTTT. This chain connects TRBV20-1 to TRBJ2-2; TRBD1 aligns across 10 bases. The CDR3 sequence is 15 residues long. Germline loops: CDR1 DFQATT, CDR2 SNEGSKA (reference sequence). The J segment lost 7 bases and the V segment lost 0 bases, leaving 5 bases of the junction unmatched.

CDR3 bases: TGCGCCAGCAGACAGGGGGCGCGGGGCTACGAGCAGTACTTC. This codes for CASRQGARGYEQYF. The chain links TRBV5-1 to TRBJ2-7; TRBD1 matches 9 bases. The CDR3 extends over 14 amino acids. The V gene end was trimmed by 5 bases and the J gene end by 3 bases; junction bases not matched to a gene: 6. Germline V gene data show CDR1 as SGHRS and CDR2 as YFSETQ.

The J gene is TRBJ2-7, the V gene TRBV29-1; 7 bases fit TRBD1. The germline V gene has CDR1 SQVTM and CDR2 ANQGSEA. V shed 6 bases and J 3 bases; nucleotides not matched to a gene: 11. The CDR3 loop spans 14 amino acids. CDR3 sequence (DNA): TGCAGCGTCTCAGCGCCGGGACAGCGCTACGAGCAGTACTTC. Encoded protein: CSVSAPGQRYEQYF.

This chain connects TRBV20-1 to TRBJ2-1, with D perhaps matching TRBD1 (6 bases). There are 13 residues in the CDR3. Germline V CDR1 and CDR2: DFQATT, SNEGSKA (reference sequence). V was pared by 3 bases and J by 7 bases, with 13 bases between. As DNA, the CDR3 is TGCAGTGCTAGGTACAGCCAGGGGAATGAGCAGTTCTTC. Translating it yields CSARYSQGNEQFF.

This clonotype was counted only a few times. The CDR3 loop is CATSDFRNEQFF. The CDR3 DNA reads as TGTGCCACCAGTGATTTCAGGAATGAGCAGTTCTTC. The V gene is TRBV24-1, the J gene TRBJ2-1; D ambiguous. Trimming left V 1 base short and J 7 bases short, with 4 bases between. Germline lookup yields CDR1 KGHDR and CDR2 SFDVKD. The CDR3 spans 12 residues.

The chain recombines TRBV20-1 with TRBJ1-2; TRBD1 is a possible D gene (6 bases). V shed 4 bases and J shed 2 bases, with 14 bases lying between them. CDR3 length: 14 amino acids. CDR1 is DFQATT, CDR2 SNEGSKA, per germline (reference sequence). The DNA of the CDR3 is TGCAGTGCTACTAGGACAGACCTGAACTATGGCTACACCTTC. Protein sequence: CSATRTDLNYGYTF.

The rearrangement joins TRBV5-1 to TRBJ2-2, with unresolved D. CDR3 length: 14 residues. Between the trimmed V and J ends, which lost 4 bases and 1 base, there was a span of 8 bases. Germline values: CDR1 SGHRS, CDR2 YFSETQ. The CDR3 loop is CASSGQVNTGELFF. In DNA form, the CDR3 reads TGCGCCAGCAGCGGGCAGGTGAACACCGGGGAGCTGTTTTTT.

The chain joins TRBV2 to TRBJ1-1; TRBD1 matches at 9 bases. The germline V gene encodes CDR1 SNHLY and CDR2 FYNNEI. The CDR3 totals 19 residues. The V segment lost 1 base and the J segment 0 bases; nucleotides outside the gene matches: 12. CDR3 in amino acids: CASSEDRGTGPQMNTEAFF. The CDR3 nucleotides are TGTGCCAGCAGTGAAGACAGGGGGACAGGGCCACAGATGAACACTGAAGCTTTCTTT.

The V call is TRBV28, the J call TRBJ2-7; TRBD1 might be the D (6 bases). Trimming removed 3 bases from V and 7 bases from J, with 19 bases in between. CDR3 length equals 15 residues. In germline, CDR1 is MDHEN, CDR2 SYDVKM. The CDR3 here is CASSLFRGVGVEQYF. CDR3 in DNA: TGTGCCAGCAGTTTGTTCAGGGGCGTCGGGGTAGAGCAGTACTTC.

This clonotype was found once. The chain recombines TRBV20-1 with TRBJ2-6; tentatively, D is TRBD2 (7 bases). V lost 6 bases and J lost 4, with 19 bases in between. Germline CDR1 is DFQATT and CDR2 is SNEGSKA (reference sequence). The CDR3 extends over 16 amino acids. The CDR3 sequence is CSAPRLGGPGANVLTF. The CDR3 nucleotides are TGCAGTGCCCCGAGGTTGGGGGGGCCCGGGGCCAACGTCCTGACTTTC.

This clonotype showed up just a few times. The chain couples TRBV5-6 to TRBJ2-1; perhaps TRBD1 as D (6 bases). CDR1 is SGHDT and CDR2 is YYEEEE in the germline V gene. The CDR3 covers 17 residues. V was clipped by 4 bases and J by 4 bases, with 21 bases between them. CDR3 protein: CASSPLGQKQAYNEQFF. Written as DNA, the CDR3 is TGTGCCAGCAGCCCCCTTGGACAGAAGCAGGCATACAATGAGCAGTTCTTC.

This sequence joins TRBV29-1 and TRBJ2-1; D remains unclear. Trimming took 5 bases from V and 6 from J, leaving 14 bases between them. The CDR3 consists of 13 residues. Per germline, CDR1 SQVTM and CDR2 ANQGSEA. The CDR3 nucleotides are TGCAGCGTTCTCACCCACGTACCCAATGAGCAGTTCTTC. Protein sequence: CSVLTHVPNEQFF.

This clonotype was detected a few times. The chain carries TRBV4-3 and TRBJ2-2; weak D call: TRBD1 (6 bases). Germline CDR1 LGHNA, CDR2 YSLEER. The ends were cut back, 0 bases at V and 8 bases at J, with 13 bases in the middle. The CDR3 has 15 amino acids. CDR3 amino acids: CASSQDRGSGGELFF. CDR3 bases: TGCGCCAGCAGCCAAGATAGGGGGTCCGGGGGGGAGCTGTTTTTT.

Comment on this clonotype: Its ends do not fully match the called genes, so a read error is possible. V is TRBV12-3 or TRBV12-4 and J is TRBJ2-3, with 11 bases fitting TRBD2. The CDR3 is made up of 16 amino acids. The CDR3 here is CASSLSLAGGTDTQYF. In nucleotides, the CDR3 is TGCGCCAGCAGCTTGTCCCTAGCGGGGGGAACAGATACGCAGTATTTT.

CDR3 protein: CASSLAVAGVRSGANVLTF. In nucleotides, the CDR3 is TGCGCCAGCAGCTTGGCGGTCGCAGGGGTGCGATCTGGGGCCAACGTCCTGACTTTC. The chain links TRBV5-1 to TRBJ2-6, with a tentative D call TRBD1 (6 bases). The CDR3 extends over 19 amino acids. Between the trimmed V and J ends, which lost 0 bases and 1 base, there was a span of 17 bases. Germline CDR1 is SGHRS and CDR2 is YFSETQ.

The rearrangement links TRBV12-3 or TRBV12-4 to TRBJ1-4, with D perhaps matching TRBD1 (6 bases). There are 15 residues in the CDR3. Trimming shortened V by 5 bases and J by 4 bases, and 14 bases separated the two germline ends. This CDR3 is CASSPGVDGNEKLFF. In nucleotides, the CDR3 is TGTGCCAGCAGTCCAGGGGTGGACGGTAATGAAAAACTGTTTTTT.

The chain carries TRBV2 and TRBJ1-4; a possible D gene is TRBD1 (6 bases). CDR3 size: 15 residues. V was shortened by 6 bases and J by 7 bases, with 18 bases between the two germline ends. CDR1 is SNHLY, CDR2 FYNNEI, per germline. In DNA form, the CDR3 reads TGTGCCAGCAGCGAGGACAGCCGAATGACTGAAAAACTGTTTTTT. Translating gives CASSEDSRMTEKLFF.

This clonotype was observed a handful of times. The chain has TRBV5-5 and TRBJ2-5, with D hard to call. Germline V gene lookup returns CDR1 SGHKS and CDR2 YYEKEE (reference sequence). The CDR3 runs to 13 residues. Trimming removed 4 bases at V and 3 bases at J, with 10 bases between. This CDR3 is CASSRGPKETQYF. The CDR3 DNA reads TGTGCCAGCAGCAGAGGACCAAAAGAGACCCAGTACTTC.

This chain joins TRBV29-1 and TRBJ2-5, with D tentatively TRBD1 or TRBD2 (6 bases each). CDR1 and CDR2 (germline): SQVTM, ANQGSEA. The CDR3 sequence is 20 residues long. V was shortened by 5 bases and J by 3 bases, with 34 bases between the two germline ends. DNA of the CDR3: TGCAGCGTTCGGGGGCCCAGGATAGGGGGATTCCTGAGCCCGAAAGAGACCCAGTACTTC. This gives the protein CSVRGPRIGGFLSPKETQYF.